A selection of T cell receptor beta chains follows, all from one sample in a study of cytomegalovirus exposure and HLA in healthy donors. The table came from immunoSEQ multiplex PCR; TCRdb's copy has only in-frame clones and leaves some out. The sample includes about 130,000 clones, less than 80% seen only once; the top ten take 6% to 7.5%. The sequenced sample consisted of PBMCs. The receptors shown here come from a man between 35 and 55 years old in good health and CMV-seropositive. CDR3s include the opening cysteine and the closing phenylalanine or tryptophan. The D gene is left open where the match is weak. Some rows have no size entry. The others give once, few or many, or a class for an expanded clone.

D	size	length	V	J	DNA	CDR3
TRBD2	-	18	TRBV15	TRBJ2-7	TGTGCCACCAGCAGAGATTCGGGGACTAGCGGGTTAGCGGACGAGCAGTACTTC	CATSRDSGTSGLADEQYF
-	-	13	TRBV28	TRBJ2-1	TGTGCCAGCAGTTTAAGGGCTAGCCGCGAGCAGTTCTTC	CASSLRASREQFF
-	-	16	TRBV5-4	TRBJ1-3	TGTGCCAGCAGCTTGGTAGGCGGGTACTCTGGAAACACCATATATTTT	CASSLVGGYSGNTIYF
TRBD2	-	14	TRBV27	TRBJ2-7	TGTGCCAGCAGTTTATCACTAGCGGTTCACGAGCAGTACTTC	CASSLSLAVHEQYF
-	-	15	TRBV2	TRBJ1-6	TGTGCCAGCAGTGGCCTGGGACTGGAGGGTTCACCCCTCCACTTT	CASSGLGLEGSPLHF
TRBD2	-	15	TRBV7-8	TRBJ2-7	TGTGCCAGCACCCCCCCCGGACTAGCATCCTACGAGCAGTACTTC	CASTPPGLASYEQYF
TRBD1	-	11	TRBV20-1	TRBJ1-1	TGCAGTGAAAAGACAGGGTTGGAAGCTTTCTTT	CSEKTGLEAFF
TRBD2	-	16	TRBV18	TRBJ2-3	TGTGCCAGCTCTACCCGTTCAGCGGGAGCGATAGATACGCAGTATTTT	CASSTRSAGAIDTQYF
TRBD2	-	15	TRBV6-1	TRBJ2-5	TGTGCCAGCAGTGAAGCGGGACTAACCCAAGAGACCCAGTACTTC	CASSEAGLTQETQYF
-	-	11	TRBV6-1	TRBJ1-2	TGTGCCAGCAGTGTTGGCCAGGCGCGCACCTTC	CASSVGQARTF
-	-	13	TRBV18	TRBJ2-4	TGTGCCAGCTCACGAGGCGCCCGGAACATTCAGTACTTC	CASSRGARNIQYF
-	once	13	TRBV7-9	TRBJ1-1	TGTGCCAGCAGCTTAGTTGGGGGGATGGAAGCTTTCTTT	CASSLVGGMEAFF
TRBD1	once	14	TRBV7-8	TRBJ1-6	TGTGCCAGCAGGGTGACAGGGGTCAATTCACCCCTCCACTTT	CASRVTGVNSPLHF
TRBD1	few	16	TRBV6-6	TRBJ1-1	TGTGCCAGCAGTTACCTCCTACAGGGGAGGAACACTGAAGCTTTCTTT	CASSYLLQGRNTEAFF
TRBD1	-	17	TRBV5-1	TRBJ2-6	TGCGCCAGCAGTTCAGACCCACAGGGGTCTGGGGCCAACGTCCTGACTTTC	CASSSDPQGSGANVLTF
TRBD2	-	15	TRBV5-1	TRBJ2-7	TGCGCCAGCAGCCCCACTAGCGGGAGGGATGGCGAGCAGTACTTC	CASSPTSGRDGEQYF
TRBD1	once	14	TRBV30	TRBJ2-1	TGTGCCTGGAGTCGGGGACAGGGGGTCGATGAGCAGTTCTTC	CAWSRGQGVDEQFF
-	-	14	TRBV6-5	TRBJ1-2	TGTGCCAGCAGTCCGATAGGCCAGGGCGATGGCTACACCTTC	CASSPIGQGDGYTF
TRBD1	-	16	TRBV5-8	TRBJ2-1	TGTGCCAGCAGCTCAAATAGGGACAGGGGAGATCGTGAGCAGTTCTTC	CASSSNRDRGDREQFF
-	-	16	TRBV18	TRBJ2-7	TGTGCCAGCTCACCACGCGGGGGGACAGACACCTACGAGCAGTACTTC	CASSPRGGTDTYEQYF
-	-	16	TRBV5-5	TRBJ1-1	TGTGCCAGCAGCGGAGGGTATTACTTACTTAACACTGAAGCTTTCTTT	CASSGGYYLLNTEAFF
TRBD1	-	18	TRBV5-1	TRBJ1-5	TGCGCCAGCAGCGAGGGGACAGGGGGTCCGTATAGCAATCAGCCCCAGCATTTT	CASSEGTGGPYSNQPQHF
-	-	14	TRBV5-6	TRBJ1-2	TGTGCCAGCAGCTTGGCCTCAGGGGAGGGAAGGTACACCTTC	CASSLASGEGRYTF
TRBD2	-	15	TRBV28	TRBJ2-1	TGTGCCAGCAGTTTTGGCGGGAGTGGGGACAATGAGCAGTTCTTC	CASSFGGSGDNEQFF
TRBD1	-	16	TRBV5-1	TRBJ2-2	TGCGCCAGCAGCTCTCAGGGGGCGAGTGGGACCGGGGAGCTGTTTTTT	CASSSQGASGTGELFF
-	few	13	TRBV5-6	TRBJ1-2	TGTGCCAGCAGCTTGGGGTTCAGGGGCGGCTACACCTTC	CASSLGFRGGYTF
TRBD2	few	15	TRBV14	TRBJ2-3	TGTGCCAGCAGCAAAAGCGGGAGGAGAGGTAATACGCAGTATTTT	CASSKSGRRGNTQYF
-	-	14	TRBV5-1	TRBJ2-7	TGCGCCAGCAGCTTGATAGCGGCAGCCTACGAGCAGTACTTC	CASSLIAAAYEQYF
-	-	14	TRBV7-6	TRBJ1-3	TGTGCCAGCAGCTTATTGGCGCGGGGGAACACCATATATTTT	CASSLLARGNTIYF
TRBD1	-	16	TRBV7-3	TRBJ1-6	TGTGCCAGCAGCTTACACGACAGGGGGCGGAATTCACCCCTCCACTTT	CASSLHDRGRNSPLHF
-	-	14	TRBV27	TRBJ2-7	TGTGCCAGCAGTTGGGGCCCCCAATCGGTTGAGCAGTACTTC	CASSWGPQSVEQYF
-	-	14	TRBV5-1	TRBJ2-1	TGCGCCAGCAGACCGGGAGTTACCTACAATGAGCAGTTCTTC	CASRPGVTYNEQFF
-	-	13	TRBV2	TRBJ2-7	TGTGCCAGCAGCGTCCCGGGGGCCTACGAGCAGTACTTC	CASSVPGAYEQYF
TRBD1	-	15	TRBV6-1	TRBJ1-1	TGTGCCAGCAGTGTAGGACAGGGGGCATACTCTGAAGCTTTCTTT	CASSVGQGAYSEAFF
TRBD2	-	16	TRBV7-9	TRBJ2-3	TGTGCCAGCAGCTTAGTGGTAGCGGGAGGGGCAGATACGCAGTATTTT	CASSLVVAGGADTQYF
TRBD2	once	13	TRBV6-5	TRBJ2-7	TGTGCCAGCAGTTACCGGGAGGGCCGAGAGCAGTACTTC	CASSYREGREQYF
-	-	13	TRBV6-5	TRBJ1-1	TGTGCCAGCAGTTACCAGGGTTACACTGAAGCTTTCTTT	CASSYQGYTEAFF
-	once	15	TRBV6-5	TRBJ2-7	TGTGCCAGCAGCCTCTTACAGGGACGTGGCTACGAGCAGTACTTC	CASSLLQGRGYEQYF
-	-	14	TRBV5-4	TRBJ2-7	TGTGCCAGCAGCCTTTTAGAGCGGACCTACGAGCAGTACTTC	CASSLLERTYEQYF
-	-	13	TRBV18	TRBJ1-2	TGTGCCAGCTCACCATCAGCCGGGGATGGCTACACCTTC	CASSPSAGDGYTF
-	once	14	TRBV4-1	TRBJ1-6	TGCGCCAGCAGCCGAACAGGGTTGGGCTCACCCCTCCACTTT	CASSRTGLGSPLHF
-	-	13	TRBV7-9	TRBJ1-2	TGTGCCAGCAGCCCCCGGGGGGGCGATGGCTACACCTTC	CASSPRGGDGYTF
-	-	14	TRBV9	TRBJ1-1	TGTGCCAGCAGCGTCCGGGGGGGGGACACTGAAGCTTTCTTT	CASSVRGGDTEAFF
TRBD2	-	15	TRBV30	TRBJ2-1	TGTGCCTGGGGAGAGGCTAGCGGGAGGTTAAATGAGCAGTTCTTC	CAWGEASGRLNEQFF
-	-	15	TRBV5-1	TRBJ1-1	TGCGCCAGCTTCGGGGAGGTAACAGGGAACACTGAAGCTTTCTTT	CASFGEVTGNTEAFF
-	-	14	TRBV7-3	TRBJ2-7	TGTGCCAGCAGCTTGGACAGAGATACCTACGAGCAGTACTTC	CASSLDRDTYEQYF
TRBD2	-	15	TRBV19	TRBJ2-2	TGTGCCAGTATTGGACTAGCGGTATACACCGGGGAGCTGTTTTTT	CASIGLAVYTGELFF
-	-	13	TRBV2	TRBJ1-6	TGTGCCAGCGGTACAGGGACACATTCACCCCTCCACTTT	CASGTGTHSPLHF
TRBD2	few	16	TRBV27	TRBJ2-7	TGTGCCAGCAGTTTAACGCTAGCGGGAGTCCTACACGAGCAGTACTTC	CASSLTLAGVLHEQYF
TRBD2	-	16	TRBV9	TRBJ2-1	TGTGCCAGCAGCCTACTACCCGGGACTAGCGGCCATGAGCAGTTCTTC	CASSLLPGTSGHEQFF
TRBD1	-	16	TRBV5-4	TRBJ1-2	TGTGCCAGCAGCCGAACTCCGGGACAGGCTTTGTATGGCTACACCTTC	CASSRTPGQALYGYTF
TRBD1	-	14	TRBV25-1	TRBJ1-2	TGTGCCAGCCTTGGCTGGGACAGGGGGCGAGGCTACACCTTC	CASLGWDRGRGYTF
-	-	17	TRBV19	TRBJ2-7	TGTGCCAGTAGTAGTCCCCCATCCTCTAGGGGCTACTACGAGCAGTACTTC	CASSSPPSSRGYYEQYF
TRBD2	-	15	TRBV5-1	TRBJ2-7	TGCGCCAGCAGCTGGGGGACTAGCGGGACCTACGAGCAGTACTTC	CASSWGTSGTYEQYF
-	-	13	TRBV29-1	TRBJ1-1	TGCAGCGTTGGGGGGCGCCGTCATGATGAAGCTTTCTTT	CSVGGRRHDEAFF
-	-	14	TRBV27	TRBJ1-6	TGTGCCAGCAGTTTCGGAGCGTACAATTCACCCCTCCACTTT	CASSFGAYNSPLHF
-	-	17	TRBV21-1	TRBJ2-7	TGTGCCAGCAGCAAAAGGCATCGGCTAGCGGGCTCCTACGAGCAGTACTTC	CASSKRHRLAGSYEQYF
TRBD2	few	15	TRBV9	TRBJ2-7	TGTGCCAGCAGCGTAGCGGGAGGGAGTCTTTACGAGCAGTACTTC	CASSVAGGSLYEQYF
-	-	13	TRBV19	TRBJ1-5	TGTGCCAGTAGCACAGGGCTTGATCAGCCCCAGCATTTT	CASSTGLDQPQHF
-	-	14	TRBV10-1	TRBJ2-7	TGCGCCAGCAGTGCCCAGCGCAACTCCTACGAGCAGTACTTC	CASSAQRNSYEQYF